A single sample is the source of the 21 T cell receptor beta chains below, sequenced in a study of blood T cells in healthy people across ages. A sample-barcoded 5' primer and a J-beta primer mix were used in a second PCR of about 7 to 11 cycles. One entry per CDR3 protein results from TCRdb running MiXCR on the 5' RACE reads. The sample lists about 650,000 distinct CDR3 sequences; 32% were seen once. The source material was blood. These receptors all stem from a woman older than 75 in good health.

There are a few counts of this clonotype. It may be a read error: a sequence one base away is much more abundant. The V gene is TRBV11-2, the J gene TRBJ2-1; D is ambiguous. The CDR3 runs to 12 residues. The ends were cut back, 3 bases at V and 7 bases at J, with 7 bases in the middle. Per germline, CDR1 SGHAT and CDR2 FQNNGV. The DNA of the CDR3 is TGTGCCAGCAGCTTTCTGTGTAATGAGCAGTTCTTC. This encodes CASSFLCNEQFF.

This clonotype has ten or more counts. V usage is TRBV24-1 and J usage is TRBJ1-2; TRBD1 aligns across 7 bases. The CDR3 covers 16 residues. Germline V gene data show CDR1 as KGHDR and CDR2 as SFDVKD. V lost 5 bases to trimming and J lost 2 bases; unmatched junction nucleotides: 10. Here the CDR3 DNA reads TGTGCCACCAGTGGTCGCGGCCGGGACAGAAACTATGGCTACACCTTC. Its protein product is CATSGRGRDRNYGYTF.

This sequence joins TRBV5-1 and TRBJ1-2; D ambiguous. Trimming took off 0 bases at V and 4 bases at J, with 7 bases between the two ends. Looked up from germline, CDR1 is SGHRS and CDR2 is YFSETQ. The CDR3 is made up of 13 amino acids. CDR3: CASSLEVGYGYTF. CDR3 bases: TGCGCCAGCAGCTTGGAGGTCGGCTATGGCTACACCTTC.

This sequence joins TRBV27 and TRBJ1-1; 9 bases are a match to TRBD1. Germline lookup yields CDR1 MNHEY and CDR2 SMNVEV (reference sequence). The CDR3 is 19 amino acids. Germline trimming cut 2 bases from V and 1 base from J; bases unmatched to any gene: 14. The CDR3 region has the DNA TGTGCCAGCAGTTTAATCACAGGGGGCGCTTTACCAAGGAACACTGAAGCTTTCTTT. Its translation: CASSLITGGALPRNTEAFF.

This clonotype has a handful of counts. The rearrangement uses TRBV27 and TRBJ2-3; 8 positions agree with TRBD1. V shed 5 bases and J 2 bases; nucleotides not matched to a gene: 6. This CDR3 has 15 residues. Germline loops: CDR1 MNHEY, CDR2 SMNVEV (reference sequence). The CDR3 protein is CASSPRDRYTDTQYF. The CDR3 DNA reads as TGTGCCAGCAGTCCCAGGGACAGGTACACAGATACGCAGTATTTT.

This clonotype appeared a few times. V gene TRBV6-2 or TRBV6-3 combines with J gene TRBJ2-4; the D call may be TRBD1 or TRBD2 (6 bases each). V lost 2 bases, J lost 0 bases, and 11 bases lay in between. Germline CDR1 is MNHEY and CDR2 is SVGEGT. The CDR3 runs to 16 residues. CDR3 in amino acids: CASSYGGGLAKNIQYF. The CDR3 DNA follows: TGTGCCAGCAGTTACGGAGGGGGTCTAGCCAAAAACATTCAGTACTTC.

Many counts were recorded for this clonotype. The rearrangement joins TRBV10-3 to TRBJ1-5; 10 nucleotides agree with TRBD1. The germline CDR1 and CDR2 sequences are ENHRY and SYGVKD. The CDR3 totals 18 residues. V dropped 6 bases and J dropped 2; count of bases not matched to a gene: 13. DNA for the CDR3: TGTGCCATCAGGTCCCACGGGACAGGGGATCGAGGCAATCAGCCCCAGCATTTT. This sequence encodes CAIRSHGTGDRGNQPQHF.

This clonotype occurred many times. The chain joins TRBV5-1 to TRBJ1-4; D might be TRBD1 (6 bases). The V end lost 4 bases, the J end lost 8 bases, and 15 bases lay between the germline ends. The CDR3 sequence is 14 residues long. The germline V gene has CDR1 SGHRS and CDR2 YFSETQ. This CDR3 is CASSPDRFGEKLFF. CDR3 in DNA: TGCGCCAGCAGCCCCGACAGGTTTGGCGAAAAACTGTTTTTT.

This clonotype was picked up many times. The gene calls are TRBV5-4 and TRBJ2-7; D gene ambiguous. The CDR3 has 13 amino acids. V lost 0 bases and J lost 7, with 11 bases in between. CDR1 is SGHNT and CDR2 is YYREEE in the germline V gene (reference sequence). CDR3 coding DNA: TGTGCCAGCAGCTTGGGCAGACTGGGTGAGCAGTACTTC. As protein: CASSLGRLGEQYF.

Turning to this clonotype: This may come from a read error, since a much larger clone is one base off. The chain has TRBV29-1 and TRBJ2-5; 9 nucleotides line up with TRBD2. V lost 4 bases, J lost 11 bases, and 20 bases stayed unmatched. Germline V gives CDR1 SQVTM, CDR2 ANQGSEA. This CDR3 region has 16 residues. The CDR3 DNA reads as TGCAGCGTTGGCAGAAGCGGGGGGAACCCTGACAATGAGCAGTACTTC. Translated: CSVGRSGGNPDNEQYF.

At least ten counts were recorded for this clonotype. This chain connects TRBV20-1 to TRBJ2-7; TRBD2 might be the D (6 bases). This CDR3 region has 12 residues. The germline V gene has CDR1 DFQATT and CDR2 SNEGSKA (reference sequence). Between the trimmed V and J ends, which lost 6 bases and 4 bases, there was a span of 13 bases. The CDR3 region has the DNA TGCAGTGCACGAGCGGGCGGATACGAGCAGTACTTC. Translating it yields CSARAGGYEQYF.

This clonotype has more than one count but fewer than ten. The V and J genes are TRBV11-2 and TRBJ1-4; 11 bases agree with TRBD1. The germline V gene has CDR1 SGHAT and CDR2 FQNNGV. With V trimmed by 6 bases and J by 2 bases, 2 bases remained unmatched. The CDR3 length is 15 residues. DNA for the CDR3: TGTGCCAGCAGGGACAGGGGGCGGACTAATGAAAAACTGTTTTTT. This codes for CASRDRGRTNEKLFF.

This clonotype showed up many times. CDR3 in DNA: TGCAGTGCTAGGGACAGGGGGACCTACGAGCAGTACTTC. Its translation: CSARDRGTYEQYF. The genes are TRBV20-1 and TRBJ2-7; 10 bases map to TRBD1. The CDR3 has 13 residues. The V segment lost 3 bases and the J segment 2 bases; nucleotides outside the gene matches: 1. Germline V CDR1 and CDR2: DFQATT, SNEGSKA (reference sequence).

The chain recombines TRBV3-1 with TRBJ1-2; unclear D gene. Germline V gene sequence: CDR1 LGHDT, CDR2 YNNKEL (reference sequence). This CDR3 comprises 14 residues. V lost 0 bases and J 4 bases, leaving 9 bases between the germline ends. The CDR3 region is CASSQEEVLYGYTF. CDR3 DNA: TGTGCCAGCAGCCAAGAGGAAGTACTCTATGGCTACACCTTC.

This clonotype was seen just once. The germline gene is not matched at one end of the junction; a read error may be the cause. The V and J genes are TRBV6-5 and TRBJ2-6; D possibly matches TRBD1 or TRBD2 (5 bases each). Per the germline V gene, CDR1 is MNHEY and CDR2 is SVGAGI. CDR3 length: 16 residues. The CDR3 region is CASSPGDLSGTNVLTF. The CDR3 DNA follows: TGTGCCAGCAGTCCCGGGGACCTCTCTGGGACCAACGTCCTGACTTTC.

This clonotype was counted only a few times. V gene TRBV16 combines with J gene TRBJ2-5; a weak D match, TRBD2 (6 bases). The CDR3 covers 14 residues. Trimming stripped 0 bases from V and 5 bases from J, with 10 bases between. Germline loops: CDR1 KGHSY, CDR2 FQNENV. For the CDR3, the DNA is TGTGCCAGCAGCCAATCGCGGGGTCGGGAGACCCAGTACTTC. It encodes CASSQSRGRETQYF.

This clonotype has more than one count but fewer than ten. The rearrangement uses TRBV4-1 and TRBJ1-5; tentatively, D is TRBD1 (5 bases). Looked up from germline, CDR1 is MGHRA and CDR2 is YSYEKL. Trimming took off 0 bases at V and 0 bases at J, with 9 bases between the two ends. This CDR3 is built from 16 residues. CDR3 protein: CASSQDLGLSNQPQHF. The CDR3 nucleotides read TGCGCCAGCAGCCAAGATCTGGGACTTAGCAATCAGCCCCAGCATTTT.

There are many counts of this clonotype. CDR3 loop: CASSLLTDHNEQFF. The CDR3 DNA is TGTGCCAGCAGCTTACTGACGGACCACAATGAGCAGTTCTTC. This chain uses TRBV11-1 with TRBJ2-1; D is unclear. The germline gives CDR1 SGHAT, CDR2 FQDESV (reference sequence). The CDR3 runs 14 residues. V was trimmed by 2 bases and J by 5 bases, leaving 10 bases between them.

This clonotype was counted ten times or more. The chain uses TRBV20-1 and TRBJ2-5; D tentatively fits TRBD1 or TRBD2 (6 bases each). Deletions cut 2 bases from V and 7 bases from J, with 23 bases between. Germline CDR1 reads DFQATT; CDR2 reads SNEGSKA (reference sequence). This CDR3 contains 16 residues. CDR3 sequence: CSARPLRGHPAGTQYF. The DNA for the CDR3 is TGCAGTGCTAGACCGCTGCGGGGACACCCTGCGGGGACCCAGTACTTC.

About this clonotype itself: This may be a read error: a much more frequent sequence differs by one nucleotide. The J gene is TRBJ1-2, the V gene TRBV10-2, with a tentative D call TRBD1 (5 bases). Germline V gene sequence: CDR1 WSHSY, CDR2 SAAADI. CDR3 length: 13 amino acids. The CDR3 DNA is TGCGCCAGCGGTGATGACAGCAACTATGGCTACACCTTC. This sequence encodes CASGDDSNYGYTF.

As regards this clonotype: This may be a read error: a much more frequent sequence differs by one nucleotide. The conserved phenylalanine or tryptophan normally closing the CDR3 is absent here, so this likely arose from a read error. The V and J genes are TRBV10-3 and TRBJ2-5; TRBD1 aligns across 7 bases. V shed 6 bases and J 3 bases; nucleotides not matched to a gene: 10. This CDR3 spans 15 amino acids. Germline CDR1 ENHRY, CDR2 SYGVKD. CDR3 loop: CAIRNSGTDKETQYL. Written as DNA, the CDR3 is TGTGCCATCAGGAATTCCGGGACAGACAAAGAGACCCAGTACTTA.